This is a list of T cell receptor beta chains from one sample in a study of tumor and adjacent non-tumor tissue in lung cancer. TCRdb called the multiplex PCR reads again in MiXCR, with one record for every CDR3 protein. The sample shows tens of thousands of distinct CDR3 sequences, around 73% of them seen only once. The source material was lung tumor tissue. The source is a man aged 60 to 75 with non-small cell lung cancer. The CDR3 runs from the conserved cysteine through the conserved F or W. Each record gives: D gene, clone size, J gene, V gene, CDR3 protein, CDR3 DNA. D genes are given only for firm matches. Expanded clones are given a class, and other clones once, few, many or no size at all.

d_call: -
clone_size: -
j_call: TRBJ2-5
v_call: TRBV6-2/TRBV6-3
cdr3_aa: CASGPTNGETRYF
cdr3_nt: TGTGCTAGCGGCCCTACTAATGGAGAGACCCGGTACTTC

d_call: -
clone_size: -
j_call: TRBJ2-2
v_call: TRBV6-5
cdr3_aa: CASLGSLNTGELFF
cdr3_nt: TGTGCCAGCTTGGGCTCGTTGAACACCGGGGAGCTGTTTTTT

d_call: TRBD1
clone_size: -
j_call: TRBJ1-1
v_call: TRBV12-3/TRBV12-4
cdr3_aa: CPSRGRQGNTEAFF
cdr3_nt: TGTCCCAGCAGGGGACGACAGGGGAACACTGAAGCTTTCTTT

d_call: -
clone_size: -
j_call: TRBJ2-2
v_call: TRBV12-3/TRBV12-4
cdr3_aa: CVSRDKGGAGEPFF
cdr3_nt: TGTGTCAGCAGAGATAAGGGGGGAGCCGGGGAGCCGTTTTTT

d_call: TRBD1
clone_size: -
j_call: TRBJ1-3
v_call: TRBV11-1
cdr3_aa: CASSFGTGFAGNTINF
cdr3_nt: TGTGCCAGTAGCTTCGGGACAGGGTTCGCCGGAAACACAATAAATTTT

d_call: TRBD1
clone_size: -
j_call: TRBJ1-6
v_call: TRBV20-1
cdr3_aa: CSASTQGQGTSYNSRLHF
cdr3_nt: TGCAGTGCTAGTACGCAGGGACAGGGAACCTCCTATAATTCACGCCTCCACTTT

d_call: TRBD2
clone_size: -
j_call: TRBJ2-1
v_call: TRBV29-1
cdr3_aa: CTVGLAEGYYNEQFF
cdr3_nt: TGCACCGTAGGACTAGCGGAAGGGTATTACAATGAGCAGTTCTTC

d_call: -
clone_size: few
j_call: TRBJ2-3
v_call: TRBV5-6
cdr3_aa: CASSTQTTDTQYF
cdr3_nt: TGTGCCAGCAGTACCCAGACCACAGATACGCAGTATTTT

d_call: TRBD2
clone_size: few
j_call: TRBJ2-4
v_call: TRBV6-5
cdr3_aa: CTSAGGPADIQYF
cdr3_nt: TGTACCAGCGCGGGAGGACCGGCTGATATTCAGTACTTC

d_call: -
clone_size: -
j_call: TRBJ2-3
v_call: TRBV9
cdr3_aa: CASSIGIGTDTQYF
cdr3_nt: TGTGCCAGCAGCATAGGTATCGGCACAGATACGCAGTATTTT

d_call: TRBD2
clone_size: -
j_call: TRBJ2-3
v_call: TRBV20-1
cdr3_aa: CSARDVASGVTVTQYF
cdr3_nt: TGCAGTGCTAGAGATGTGGCTAGCGGGGTCACAGTTACGCAGTATTTT

d_call: TRBD1
clone_size: few
j_call: TRBJ2-2
v_call: TRBV20-1
cdr3_aa: CSVGTGRLGELFF
cdr3_nt: TGCAGTGTTGGGACAGGGAGGTTAGGGGAGCTGTTTTTT

d_call: -
clone_size: -
j_call: TRBJ2-7
v_call: TRBV5-5
cdr3_aa: CVSSLTPEYEQYF
cdr3_nt: TGTGTCAGCAGCTTGACCCCAGAATACGAGCAGTACTTC

d_call: TRBD2
clone_size: once
j_call: TRBJ2-7
v_call: TRBV20-1
cdr3_aa: CSASPTSGIYRQYF
cdr3_nt: TGCAGTGCTAGTCCGACTAGCGGGATCTACAGGCAGTACTTC

d_call: -
clone_size: few
j_call: TRBJ2-2
v_call: TRBV6-2/TRBV6-3
cdr3_aa: CACSYLDIGELFF
cdr3_nt: TGTGCCTGCAGTTACTTAGACATCGGGGAGCTGTTTTTT

d_call: -
clone_size: few
j_call: TRBJ1-1
v_call: TRBV11-1
cdr3_aa: CTSSLTLGAEAFF
cdr3_nt: TGTACCAGCAGCTTAACGCTGGGGGCTGAAGCTTTCTTT

d_call: TRBD1
clone_size: many
j_call: TRBJ1-5
v_call: TRBV20-1
cdr3_aa: CSARPGQAISNQPQHF
cdr3_nt: TGCAGTGCTAGGCCGGGACAGGCAATTAGCAATCAGCCCCAGCATTTT

d_call: TRBD1
clone_size: few
j_call: TRBJ2-2
v_call: TRBV20-1
cdr3_aa: CSAGTGRFGELLF
cdr3_nt: TGTAGTGCTGGGACAGGGAGGTTCGGGGAGCTGTTATTT

d_call: TRBD2
clone_size: few
j_call: TRBJ2-1
v_call: TRBV6-5
cdr3_aa: CASSYTSGIHYKQFF
cdr3_nt: TGTGCCAGCAGTTACACGAGCGGGATTCACTATAAGCAGTTCTTC

d_call: TRBD1
clone_size: many
j_call: TRBJ2-7
v_call: TRBV10-3
cdr3_aa: CAISNRDRGDYEQYF
cdr3_nt: TGTGCCATCAGCAACCGGGACAGGGGAGACTACGAGCAGTACTTC

d_call: TRBD1
clone_size: -
j_call: TRBJ2-1
v_call: TRBV29-1
cdr3_aa: CSVRPEQGVHEQFF
cdr3_nt: TGCAGCGTCCGACCGGAACAGGGGGTTCATGAGCAGTTCTTC

d_call: TRBD1
clone_size: -
j_call: TRBJ2-7
v_call: TRBV5-5
cdr3_aa: CASSGPGGDLIMHEHYF
cdr3_nt: TGTGCCAGCAGCGGCCCAGGGGGTGACCTTATTATGCATGAGCATTACTTC

d_call: TRBD2
clone_size: -
j_call: TRBJ2-6
v_call: TRBV6-1
cdr3_aa: CPSSEALRSGTRGANVLTF
cdr3_nt: TGTCCCAGCAGTGAAGCGCTTAGGTCAGGGACTAGGGGGGCCAACGTCCTGACTTTC

d_call: TRBD2
clone_size: -
j_call: TRBJ2-1
v_call: TRBV11-1
cdr3_aa: CVISLVSGIGDNEQFF
cdr3_nt: TGTGTCATCAGCTTAGTGAGCGGGATCGGGGACAATGAGCAGTTCTTC

d_call: -
clone_size: -
j_call: TRBJ1-1
v_call: TRBV29-1
cdr3_aa: CSASARGDTDAFF
cdr3_nt: TGTAGCGCCTCGGCAAGGGGGGACACTGACGCTTTCTTT

d_call: -
clone_size: -
j_call: TRBJ2-1
v_call: TRBV6-1
cdr3_aa: CASSTLVGGINEQFF
cdr3_nt: TGTGCCAGCAGTACTCTAGTGGGAGGAATAAATGAGCAGTTCTTC

d_call: -
clone_size: -
j_call: TRBJ2-1
v_call: TRBV7-3
cdr3_aa: CDSTLGGYEQFF
cdr3_nt: TGTGACAGCACCTTAGGGGGATATGAGCAGTTCTTC

d_call: -
clone_size: -
j_call: TRBJ2-2
v_call: TRBV20-1
cdr3_aa: CSAREWSRNTGELLF
cdr3_nt: TGCAGTGCTAGGGAATGGTCGCGGAACACCGGGGAGCTGTTATTT

d_call: -
clone_size: -
j_call: TRBJ2-3
v_call: TRBV10-2
cdr3_aa: CASSGLGLTGVIDTQYF
cdr3_nt: TGCGCCAGCAGTGGGCTTGGACTAACGGGAGTAATAGATACGCAGTATTTT

d_call: -
clone_size: -
j_call: TRBJ1-3
v_call: TRBV2
cdr3_aa: CARTKGDSGNTTYF
cdr3_nt: TGTGCCAGGACCAAGGGGGACTCTGGAAACACCACATATTTT

d_call: -
clone_size: many
j_call: TRBJ2-1
v_call: TRBV10-3
cdr3_aa: CAISGGSGSNPGYNEQFF
cdr3_nt: TGTGCCATCAGTGGTGGTAGCGGATCAAACCCAGGCTACAATGAGCAGTTCTTC

d_call: TRBD1
clone_size: few
j_call: TRBJ2-2
v_call: TRBV5-1
cdr3_aa: CASRRTGGNAGELFF
cdr3_nt: TGCGCCAGCAGGAGAACAGGGGGCAATGCCGGGGAGCTGTTTTTT

d_call: -
clone_size: -
j_call: TRBJ2-5
v_call: TRBV5-1
cdr3_aa: CASSLDSVREETQYF
cdr3_nt: TGCGCCAGCAGCTTGGACAGCGTACGAGAAGAGACCCAGTACTTC

d_call: -
clone_size: -
j_call: TRBJ1-2
v_call: TRBV6-5
cdr3_aa: CASSYDSGANYGYIF
cdr3_nt: TGTGCCAGCAGTTACGATTCAGGGGCTAACTATGGCTACATCTTC

d_call: -
clone_size: -
j_call: TRBJ2-7
v_call: TRBV6-5
cdr3_aa: CASSYEQNFYKQYF
cdr3_nt: TGTGCCAGCAGTTACGAACAGAACTTCTACAAGCAGTACTTC

d_call: TRBD2
clone_size: few
j_call: TRBJ2-7
v_call: TRBV6-1
cdr3_aa: CASSGTSVNDQYF
cdr3_nt: TGTGCCAGCAGTGGGACTAGCGTTAACGACCAATACTTC

d_call: -
clone_size: -
j_call: TRBJ2-1
v_call: TRBV10-3
cdr3_aa: CAISDVRNHEQFF
cdr3_nt: TGTGCCATCAGTGACGTAAGGAACCATGAGCAGTTCTTC

d_call: -
clone_size: -
j_call: TRBJ1-2
v_call: TRBV5-1
cdr3_aa: CASSSDGSYGCTF
cdr3_nt: TGCGCCAGCAGCTCGGACGGGAGCTATGGCTGCACCTTC

d_call: TRBD1
clone_size: -
j_call: TRBJ2-7
v_call: TRBV10-3
cdr3_aa: CAIGEPGTGSTYEQYF
cdr3_nt: TGTGCCATCGGCGAACCCGGGACAGGTTCAACCTATGAGCAGTACTTC

d_call: -
clone_size: few
j_call: TRBJ1-4
v_call: TRBV27
cdr3_aa: CASSLGADVGGEKLFF
cdr3_nt: TGTGCCAGCAGTTTGGGGGCAGATGTAGGTGGTGAAAAACTGTTTTTT

d_call: -
clone_size: -
j_call: TRBJ2-2
v_call: TRBV11-3
cdr3_aa: CARSLDADTGELFF
cdr3_nt: TGTGCCAGAAGCTTAGATGCCGATACAGGGGAGCTGTTTTTT

d_call: -
clone_size: -
j_call: TRBJ2-4
v_call: TRBV5-1
cdr3_aa: CASNQGLTKNIQYF
cdr3_nt: TGCGCCAGCAACCAGGGACTTACCAAAAACATTCAGTACTTC

d_call: -
clone_size: medium-sized
j_call: TRBJ1-1
v_call: TRBV29-1
cdr3_aa: CSVEKLDTEAFF
cdr3_nt: TGCAGCGTTGAAAAACTGGACACTGAAGCTTTCTTT

d_call: TRBD2
clone_size: few
j_call: TRBJ2-1
v_call: TRBV20-1
cdr3_aa: CSARVRAGDRNEQFF
cdr3_nt: TGCAGTGCTAGAGTTAGAGCGGGAGACAGAAATGAGCAGTTCTTC

d_call: -
clone_size: -
j_call: TRBJ1-1
v_call: TRBV12-3/TRBV12-4
cdr3_aa: CASSLRTYKQGTEAFF
cdr3_nt: TGTGCCAGCAGTCTAAGAACCTACAAACAGGGTACTGAAGCTTTCTTT

d_call: -
clone_size: -
j_call: TRBJ2-3
v_call: TRBV6-5
cdr3_aa: CATRRISSTDTQCF
cdr3_nt: TGTGCCACCCGACGGATTTCTAGCACAGATACTCAGTGTTTT

d_call: TRBD1
clone_size: once
j_call: TRBJ2-5
v_call: TRBV6-5
cdr3_aa: CTNSYTGGGGETQYF
cdr3_nt: TGTACCAATAGTTATACAGGGGGTGGGGGGGAGACCCAGTACTTC

d_call: -
clone_size: -
j_call: TRBJ1-5
v_call: TRBV20-1
cdr3_aa: CSADQSSNQPHHF
cdr3_nt: TGTAGTGCTGACCAATCTAGCAATCAGCCCCATCATTTT

d_call: -
clone_size: -
j_call: TRBJ2-3
v_call: TRBV5-4
cdr3_aa: CASSLAENTDTQYF
cdr3_nt: TGTGCCAGCAGTTTGGCGGAGAACACAGATACGCAGTATTTT

d_call: -
clone_size: -
j_call: TRBJ2-7
v_call: TRBV6-6
cdr3_aa: CANSYGVPINEQYF
cdr3_nt: TGTGCCAACAGTTACGGGGTTCCCATTAACGAGCAGTACTTC

d_call: -
clone_size: -
j_call: TRBJ2-7
v_call: TRBV12-3/TRBV12-4
cdr3_aa: CAISLGWSSYEQYF
cdr3_nt: TGTGCCATCAGTTTAGGATGGAGCTCCTACGAGCAGTACTTC

d_call: TRBD2
clone_size: -
j_call: TRBJ2-1
v_call: TRBV11-3
cdr3_aa: CASSRREVEYNEQFF
cdr3_nt: TGTGCCAGCAGCCGACGGGAGGTTGAGTACAATGAGCAGTTCTTC

d_call: TRBD2
clone_size: -
j_call: TRBJ2-3
v_call: TRBV20-1
cdr3_aa: CSARDKGLADTHYF
cdr3_nt: TGCAGTGCTAGAGATAAAGGACTAGCAGATACGCACTATTTT